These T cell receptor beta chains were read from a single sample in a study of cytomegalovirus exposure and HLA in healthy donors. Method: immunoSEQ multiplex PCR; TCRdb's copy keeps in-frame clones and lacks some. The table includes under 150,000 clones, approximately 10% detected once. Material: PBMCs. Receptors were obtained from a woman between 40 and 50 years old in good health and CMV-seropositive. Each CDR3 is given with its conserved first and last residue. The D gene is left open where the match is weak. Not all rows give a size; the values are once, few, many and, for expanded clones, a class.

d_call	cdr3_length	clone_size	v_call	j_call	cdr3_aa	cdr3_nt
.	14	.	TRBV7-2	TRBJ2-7	CASSYRTTSYEQYF	TGTGCCAGCAGCTATCGGACAACGTCCTACGAGCAGTACTTC
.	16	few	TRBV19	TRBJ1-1	CASSAQIIRGNTEAFF	TGTGCCAGTAGTGCTCAGATAATCAGGGGGAACACTGAAGCTTTCTTT
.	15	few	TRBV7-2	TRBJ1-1	CASSARGRGGTEAFF	TGTGCCAGCAGCGCCCGAGGGAGGGGGGGGACTGAAGCTTTCTTT
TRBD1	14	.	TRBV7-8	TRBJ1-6	CASSLTGGDSPLHF	TGTGCCAGCAGCTTAACAGGGGGAGATTCACCCCTCCACTTT
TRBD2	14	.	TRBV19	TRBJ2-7	CASSVSGGAGEQYF	TGTGCCAGTAGTGTTAGCGGGGGGGCCGGGGAGCAGTACTTC
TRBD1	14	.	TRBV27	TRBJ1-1	CASMTGGGGTEAFF	TGTGCCAGTATGACAGGGGGCGGAGGCACTGAAGCTTTCTTT
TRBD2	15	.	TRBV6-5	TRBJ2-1	CASSPSGGPSNEQFF	TGTGCCAGCAGTCCTAGCGGGGGGCCCAGCAATGAGCAGTTCTTC
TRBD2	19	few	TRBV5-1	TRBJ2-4	CASSLGTSGGHGAKNIQYF	TGCGCCAGCAGCTTGGGGACTAGCGGGGGCCATGGAGCCAAAAACATTCAGTACTTC
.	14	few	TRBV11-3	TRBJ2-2	CASSLGTLTGELFF	TGTGCCAGCAGCCTCGGGACTCTCACCGGGGAGCTGTTTTTT
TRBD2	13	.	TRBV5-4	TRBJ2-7	CASSLRGEGEQYF	TGTGCCAGCAGCTTACGTGGGGAGGGCGAGCAGTACTTC
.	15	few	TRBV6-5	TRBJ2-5	CASSYRSLTQETQYF	TGTGCCAGCAGTTACCGAAGTCTAACCCAAGAGACCCAGTACTTC
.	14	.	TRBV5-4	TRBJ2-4	CASSLGQGRNIQYF	TGTGCCAGCAGCTTGGGGCAGGGGCGGAACATTCAGTACTTC
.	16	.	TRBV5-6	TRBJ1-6	CASSLPGRYYNSPLHF	TGTGCCAGCAGCTTGCCAGGGCGCTACTATAATTCACCCCTCCACTTT
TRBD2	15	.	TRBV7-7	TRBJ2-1	CASSRGTSGVNEQFF	TGTGCCAGCAGCCGCGGGACTAGCGGGGTTAATGAGCAGTTCTTC
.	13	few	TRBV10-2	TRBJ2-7	CASSETASYEQYF	TGCGCCAGCAGTGAGACAGCCTCCTACGAACAGTACTTC
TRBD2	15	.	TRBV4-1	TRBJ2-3	CASSQASGGGDTQYF	TGCGCCAGCAGCCAAGCTAGCGGGGGGGGAGATACGCAGTATTTT
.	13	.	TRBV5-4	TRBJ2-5	CASSLASKETQYF	TGTGCCAGCAGCTTGGCCAGTAAAGAGACCCAGTACTTC
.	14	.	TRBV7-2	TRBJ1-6	CASSLSSYNSPLHF	TGTGCCAGCAGCTTGAGCTCCTATAATTCACCCCTCCACTTT
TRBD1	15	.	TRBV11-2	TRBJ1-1	CASSLGTGGSTEAFF	TGTGCCAGCAGCTTAGGGACAGGGGGAAGCACTGAAGCTTTCTTT
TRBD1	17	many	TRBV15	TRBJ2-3	CATSRDQGQGGADTQYF	TGTGCCACCAGCAGAGACCAGGGACAGGGAGGTGCGGATACGCAGTATTTT
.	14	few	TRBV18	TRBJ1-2	CASSPGAFNYGYTF	TGTGCCAGCTCACCAGGGGCCTTTAACTATGGCTACACCTTC
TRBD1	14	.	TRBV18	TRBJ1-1	CASSRDRVNTEAFF	TGTGCCAGCTCACGGGACAGGGTAAACACTGAAGCTTTCTTT
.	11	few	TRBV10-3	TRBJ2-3	CAISGLDTQYF	TGTGCCATCTCTGGCTTAGATACGCAGTATTTT
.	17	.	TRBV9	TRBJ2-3	CASSVGHGGTSTDTQYF	TGTGCCAGCAGCGTAGGCCATGGGGGGACTAGCACAGATACGCAGTATTTT
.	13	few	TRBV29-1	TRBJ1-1	CSALDSMNTEAFF	TGCAGCGCTTTGGACAGCATGAACACTGAAGCTTTCTTT
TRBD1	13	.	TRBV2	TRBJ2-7	CASTRDRVYEQYF	TGTGCCAGCACCCGGGACAGGGTGTACGAGCAGTACTTC
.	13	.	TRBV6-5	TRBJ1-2	CARSSREGYGYTF	TGTGCCAGAAGTTCCCGGGAAGGCTATGGCTACACCTTC
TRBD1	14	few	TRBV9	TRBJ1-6	CASSGGQGSSPLHF	TGTGCCAGCAGCGGGGGACAGGGATCTTCACCCCTCCACTTT
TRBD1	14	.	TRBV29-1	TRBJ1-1	CSVVDRGRMAEAFF	TGCAGCGTTGTCGACAGGGGGCGAATGGCTGAAGCTTTCTTT
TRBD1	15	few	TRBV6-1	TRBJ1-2	CASRHTGTGNYGYTF	TGTGCCAGCAGACACACCGGGACAGGGAACTATGGCTACACCTTC
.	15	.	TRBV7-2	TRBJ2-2	CASSLGGGPTGELFF	TGTGCCAGCAGCTTAGGGGGGGGGCCCACCGGGGAGCTGTTTTTT
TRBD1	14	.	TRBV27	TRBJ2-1	CASSLTGGYNEQFF	TGTGCCAGCAGTTTGACAGGGGGATACAATGAGCAGTTCTTC
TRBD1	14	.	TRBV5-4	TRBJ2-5	CASSFPGTGETQYF	TGTGCCAGCAGCTTTCCCGGGACAGGGGAGACCCAGTACTTC
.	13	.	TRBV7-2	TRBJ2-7	CASSSLASYEQYF	TGTGCCAGCAGCTCGTTAGCTTCCTACGAGCAGTACTTC
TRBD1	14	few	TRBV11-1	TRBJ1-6	CASSRGQGDSPLHF	TGTGCCAGCAGCCGGGGACAGGGAGATTCACCCCTCCACTTT
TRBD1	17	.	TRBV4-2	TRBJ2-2	CASSQGRQGTYTGELFF	TGTGCCAGCAGCCAGGGCCGACAGGGGACCTACACCGGGGAGCTGTTTTTT
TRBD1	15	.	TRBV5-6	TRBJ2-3	CASSLWGQGTDTQYF	TGTGCCAGCAGCTTGTGGGGACAGGGAACAGATACGCAGTATTTT
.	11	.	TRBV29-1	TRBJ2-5	CSVGQGETQYF	TGCAGCGTTGGGCAGGGGGAGACCCAGTACTTC
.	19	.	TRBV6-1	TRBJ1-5	CASSEAVNTRLLGNQPQHF	TGTGCCAGCAGTGAAGCGGTGAACACTAGGCTACTCGGGAATCAGCCCCAGCATTTT
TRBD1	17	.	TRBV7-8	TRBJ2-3	CASSLRTGGRFADTQYF	TGTGCCAGCAGCTTAAGGACAGGGGGCCGCTTCGCAGATACGCAGTATTTT
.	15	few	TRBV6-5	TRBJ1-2	CASSYVGQNPYGYTF	TGTGCCAGCAGTTACGTCGGACAGAATCCTTATGGCTACACCTTC
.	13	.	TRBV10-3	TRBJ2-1	CAISERGYNEQFF	TGTGCCATCAGTGAACGGGGCTACAATGAGCAGTTCTTC
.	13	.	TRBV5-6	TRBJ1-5	CASSTGNNQPQHF	TGTGCCAGCAGCACAGGGAACAATCAGCCCCAGCATTTT
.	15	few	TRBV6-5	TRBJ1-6	CASSYSSVVGSPLHF	TGTGCCAGCAGTTACTCGAGCGTTGTGGGTTCACCCCTCCACTTT